The next 19 T cell receptor beta chains were all read from a single sample in a study of cytomegalovirus exposure and HLA in healthy donors. PCR used 60 Vbeta primers and 13 Jbeta primers. Method: immunoSEQ multiplex PCR; TCRdb's copy keeps in-frame clones and lacks some. The ten top clones account for less than 6.5%, within a sample of under 200,000 clones. Sequencing was performed on PBMCs. The receptors come from a man aged 25 to 45 in good health and CMV-seronegative.

The chain is built from TRBV11-2 and TRBJ1-4; D gene ambiguous. From germline, CDR1 is SGHAT and CDR2 FQNNGV. The ends were cut back, 5 bases at V and 4 bases at J, with 20 bases in the middle. This CDR3 has 17 residues. CDR3 protein: CASSGRSFGRNNEKLFF. CDR3 DNA sequence: TGTGCCAGCAGCGGGAGGTCGTTTGGACGTAATAATGAAAAACTGTTTTTT.

The chain recombines TRBV6-4 with TRBJ2-1; 8 positions match TRBD2. This CDR3 region has 16 residues. CDR1 is MRHNA, CDR2 SNTAGT, per germline. V dropped 0 bases and J dropped 3; count of bases not matched to a gene: 4. In DNA, the CDR3 is TGTGCCAGCAGTGACTCTCCGGGACTAGTCTACAATGAGCAGTTCTTC. It codes for CASSDSPGLVYNEQFF.

V is TRBV6-5 and J is TRBJ1-3; D is unclear. The V and J ends lost 2 bases and 2 bases respectively, with 10 bases between them. CDR1 is MNHEY and CDR2 is SVGAGI in the germline V gene. This CDR3 is 15 amino acids long. Here the CDR3 reads CASSYNSNAGNTIYF. The CDR3 nucleotides read TGTGCCAGCAGTTACAACAGTAACGCTGGAAACACCATATATTTT.

The rearrangement uses TRBV27 and TRBJ2-1; 8 nucleotides line up with TRBD1. Trimming at V came to 4 bases and at J to 1 base, leaving 6 bases not matched to a gene. The CDR3 has 16 residues. Germline V gene lookup returns CDR1 MNHEY and CDR2 SMNVEV (reference sequence). CDR3 nucleotide sequence: TGTGCCAGCAGTTCAGGGGGCGACGTATCCTACAATGAGCAGTTCTTC. Translation: CASSSGGDVSYNEQFF.

The J gene is TRBJ1-1, the V gene TRBV12-5, with D unresolved. The CDR3 loop spans 13 amino acids. Germline-derived CDR1 and CDR2 are LGHNT and FRNRAP. V gave up 3 bases and J gave up 3 bases, with 8 bases separating them. The CDR3 region has the DNA TGTGCTAGTGGTTTAACGGGGTACACTGAAGCTTTCTTT. Translation gives CASGLTGYTEAFF.

The chain is built from TRBV15 and TRBJ2-3, with 8 bases fitting TRBD1. The CDR3 runs to 16 residues. J was trimmed by 2 bases and V by 5 bases; bases with no gene match: 9. Germline V CDR1 and CDR2: LNHNV, YYDKDF (reference sequence). Here the CDR3 reads CATSRRWDRSTDTQYF. CDR3 coding DNA: TGTGCCACCAGCCGCCGGTGGGACAGGTCCACAGATACGCAGTATTTT. Using reference TRBV15 and TRBJ2-3 for the parts outside the CDR3, the full variable domain is DAMVIQNPRYQVTQFGKPVTLSCSQTLNHNVMYWYQQKSSQAPKLLFHYYDKDFNNEADTPDNFQSRRPNTSFCFLDIRSPGLGDTAMYLCATSRRWDRSTDTQYFGPGTRLTVL.

The rearrangement joins TRBV29-1 to TRBJ1-2; TRBD1 matches at 7 bases. Germline CDR1 SQVTM, CDR2 ANQGSEA. The length of the CDR3 is 11 residues. The trim removed 7 bases at V and 4 bases at J, leaving 3 bases unmatched. The CDR3, as DNA: TGCAGCGGTACAGGGGCCTATGGCTACACCTTC. Translated, it gives CSGTGAYGYTF.

This rearrangement joins TRBV18 to TRBJ1-2; TRBD1 agrees at 9 bases. The CDR3 contains 16 residues. The germline CDR1 and CDR2 sequences are KGHSH and LQKENI. Trimming cost V 4 bases and J 0 bases; bases outside gene matches: 6. CDR3 residues: CASSLQTGGSNYGYTF. CDR3 nucleotides: TGTGCCAGCTCACTCCAGACAGGGGGTTCTAACTATGGCTACACCTTC.

The chain uses TRBV5-6 and TRBJ1-1, with D unclear. The CDR3 is made up of 14 amino acids. Germline V gene data show CDR1 as SGHDT and CDR2 as YYEEEE. Trimming took 4 bases from V and 1 from J, leaving 11 bases between them. CDR3 sequence reads: CASSPLGRNTEAFF. The CDR3 DNA sequence: TGTGCCAGCAGCCCCCTAGGTCGGAACACTGAAGCTTTCTTT. The variable domain in full, with the rest retrieved from reference TRBV5-6 and TRBJ1-1, is DAGVTQSPTHLIKTRGQQVTLRCSPKSGHDTVSWYQQALGQGPQFIFQYYEEEERQRGNFPDRFSGHQFPNYSSELNVNALLLGDSALYLCASSPLGRNTEAFFGQGTRLTVV.

The chain recombines TRBV18 with TRBJ2-7, with a tentative D call TRBD1 (7 bases). CDR3 length equals 15 residues. The V and J ends lost 6 bases and 2 bases respectively, with 17 bases between them. From germline, CDR1 is KGHSH and CDR2 LQKENI. In DNA form, the CDR3 reads TGTGCCAGCTCCGCCGGCGGGGACAGTACCTACGAGCAGTACTTC. Translating gives CASSAGGDSTYEQYF.

The genes are TRBV28 and TRBJ2-3; 13 bases align to TRBD2. Per germline, CDR1 MDHEN and CDR2 SYDVKM. The CDR3 is made up of 16 amino acids. Trimming at V came to 6 bases and at J to 3 bases, leaving 6 bases not matched to a gene. Here the CDR3 DNA reads TGTGCCAGCAGGAGATGGACTAGCGGGAGAACAGATACGCAGTATTTT. As protein: CASRRWTSGRTDTQYF.

The genes are TRBV19 and TRBJ1-4; TRBD1 is a possible D gene (6 bases). Germline V gives CDR1 LNHDA, CDR2 SQIVND (reference sequence). Between the trimmed V and J ends, which lost 10 bases and 7 bases, there was a span of 25 bases. CDR3 length: 16 amino acids. This chain's CDR3 is CATRGAGARVGEKLFF. CDR3 in DNA: TGTGCCACTAGGGGGGCGGGGGCGAGGGTAGGTGAAAAACTGTTTTTT.

The chain recombines TRBV7-9 with TRBJ1-5; 10 positions match TRBD1. The CDR3 runs 17 residues. Trimming took 1 base from V and 3 from J; bases not matched to a gene: 6. The germline V gene has CDR1 SEHNR and CDR2 FQNEAQ (reference sequence). This CDR3 reads CASSLGGTGVYNQPQHF. CDR3 DNA: TGTGCCAGCAGCTTAGGAGGGACAGGGGTTTACAATCAGCCCCAGCATTTT.

The gene calls are TRBV27 and TRBJ2-7; 9 bases are shared with TRBD1. V lost 3 bases to trimming and J lost 3 bases; unmatched junction nucleotides: 6. The CDR3 has 15 amino acids. Germline assignment: CDR1 MNHEY and CDR2 SMNVEV (reference sequence). The CDR3 loop reads CASSLGGQGSYEQYF. The CDR3 nucleotides are TGTGCCAGCAGTTTGGGGGGACAGGGTAGCTACGAGCAGTACTTC.

The chain links TRBV4-3 to TRBJ1-2; D might be TRBD1 (6 bases). The CDR3 totals 14 residues. V was clipped by 4 bases and J by 5 bases, with 14 bases between them. Germline CDR1 reads LGHNA; CDR2 reads YSLEER. CDR3 region: CASSPAGTPYGYTF. The CDR3 region has the DNA TGCGCCAGCAGCCCCGCCGGGACACCTTATGGCTACACCTTC.

The chain employs TRBV12-5 and TRBJ2-1, with D tentatively TRBD1 (5 bases). The CDR3 length is 13 residues. V was trimmed by 6 bases and J by 8 bases, leaving 14 bases between them. Germline CDR1 LGHNT, CDR2 FRNRAP. In nucleotides, the CDR3 is TGTGCTAGTGGCCCCGCAGGGTGGTATGAGCAGTTCTTC. Its translation is CASGPAGWYEQFF.

The chain employs TRBV1 and TRBJ2-7; TRBD1, as called in the table, went unchecked against the DNA. TRBV1 is an annotated pseudogene. This CDR3 spans 17 amino acids. CDR3 nucleotides: TGCACCAGCAGCCAAGATCGGGGACATGGGACGTACAAAGAGCAGTACTTC. Translation: CTSSQDRGHGTYKEQYF.

CDR3 DNA: TGTGCCAGCAGCTCACAGGGGGGAGGCACTGAAGCTTTCTTT. This sequence encodes CASSSQGGGTEAFF. The chain carries TRBV7-2 and TRBJ1-1; 8 bases are a match to TRBD1. The CDR3 loop spans 14 amino acids. V lost 4 bases, J lost 4 bases, and 5 bases stayed unmatched. The germline gives CDR1 SGHTA, CDR2 FQGNSA.

This chain links TRBV7-7 with TRBJ2-5; 8 bases agree with TRBD1. This CDR3 has 16 residues. Germline CDR1 is SSHAT and CDR2 is FNYEAQ (reference sequence). V lost 0 bases to trimming and J lost 1 base; unmatched junction nucleotides: 4. The CDR3 DNA follows: TGTGCCAGCAGCTTAGCGGGGACAGGTGGCCAAGAGACCCAGTACTTC. This sequence encodes CASSLAGTGGQETQYF. Full variable domain (missing parts from reference TRBV7-7 and TRBJ2-5): GAGVSQSPRYKVTKRGQDVTLRCDPISSHATLYWYQQALGQGPEFLTYFNYEAQPDKSGLPSDRFSAERPEGSISTLTIQRTEQRDSAMYRCASSLAGTGGQETQYFGPGTRLLVL.